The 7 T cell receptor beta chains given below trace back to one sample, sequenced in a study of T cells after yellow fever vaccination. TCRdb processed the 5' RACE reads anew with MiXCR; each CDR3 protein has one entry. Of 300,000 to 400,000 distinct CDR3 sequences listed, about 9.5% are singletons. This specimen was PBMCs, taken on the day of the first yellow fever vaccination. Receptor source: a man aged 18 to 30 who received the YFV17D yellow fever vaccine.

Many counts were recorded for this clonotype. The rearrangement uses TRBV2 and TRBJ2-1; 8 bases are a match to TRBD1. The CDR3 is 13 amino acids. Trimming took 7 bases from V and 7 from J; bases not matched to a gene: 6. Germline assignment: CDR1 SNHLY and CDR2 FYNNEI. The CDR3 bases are TGTGCCAGCACTCTGGACAGGGAAAATGAGCAGTTCTTC. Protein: CASTLDRENEQFF.

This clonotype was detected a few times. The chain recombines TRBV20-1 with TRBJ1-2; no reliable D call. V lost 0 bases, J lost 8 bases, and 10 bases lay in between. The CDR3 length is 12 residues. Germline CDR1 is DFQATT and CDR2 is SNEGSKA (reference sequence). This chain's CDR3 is CSARDYLGGYTF. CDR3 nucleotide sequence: TGCAGTGCTAGAGATTATTTGGGAGGCTACACCTTC.

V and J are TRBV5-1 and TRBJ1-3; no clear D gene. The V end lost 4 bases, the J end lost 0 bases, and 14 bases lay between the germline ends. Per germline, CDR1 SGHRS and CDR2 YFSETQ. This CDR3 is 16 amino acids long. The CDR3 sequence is CASSQGVTFSGNTIYF. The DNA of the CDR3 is TGCGCCAGCAGCCAAGGTGTTACCTTCTCTGGAAACACCATATATTTT.

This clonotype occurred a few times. CDR3 bases: TGTGCCAGCAGCCTTCCCGGGACAGGGCCTCGGGACTATGGCTACACCTTC. Protein: CASSLPGTGPRDYGYTF. The chain uses TRBV6-2 or TRBV6-3 and TRBJ1-2; 9 nucleotides line up with TRBD1. This CDR3 comprises 17 residues. CDR1 and CDR2 (germline): MNHEY, SVGEGT. V gave up 6 bases and J gave up 3 bases; unmatched junction bases: 14.

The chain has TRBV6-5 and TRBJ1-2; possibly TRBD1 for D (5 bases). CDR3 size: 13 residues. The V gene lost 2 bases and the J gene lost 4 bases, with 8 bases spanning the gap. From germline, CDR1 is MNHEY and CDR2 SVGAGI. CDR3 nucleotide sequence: TGTGCCAGCAGTTACGGGGACGGCTATGGCTACACCTTC. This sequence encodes CASSYGDGYGYTF.

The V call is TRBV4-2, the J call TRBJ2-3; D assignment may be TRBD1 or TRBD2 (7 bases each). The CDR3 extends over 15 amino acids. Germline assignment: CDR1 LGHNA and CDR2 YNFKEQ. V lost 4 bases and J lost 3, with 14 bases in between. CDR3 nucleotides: TGTGCCAGCAGCCGATCAGGGGGGGGGACAGATACGCAGTATTTT. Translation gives CASSRSGGGTDTQYF.

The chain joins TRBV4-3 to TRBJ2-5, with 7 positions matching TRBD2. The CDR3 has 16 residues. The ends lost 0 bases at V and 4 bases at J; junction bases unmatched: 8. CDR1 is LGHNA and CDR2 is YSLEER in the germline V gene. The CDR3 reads CASSQDLADRGETQYF. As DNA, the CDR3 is TGCGCCAGCAGCCAAGACCTAGCGGACCGAGGAGAGACCCAGTACTTC.